The present T cell receptor (beta chain) was sequenced within a study of T cell changes during pregnancy in multiple sclerosis. V was trimmed by 1 base and J by 4 bases, leaving 20 bases between them. This CDR3 has 18 residues. CDR1 and CDR2 from the germline V gene are LGHNA and YNFKEQ. Generated by immunoSEQ multiplex PCR, the TCRdb table keeps only in-frame clones and is missing some. Of some 70,000 clones detected, roughly 89% appear once; the ten largest clones hold 0.86%. This TCR derives from a female donor with multiple sclerosis, enrolled in a pregnancy study. Sequenced material: peripheral blood, taken in the second trimester of pregnancy. V usage is TRBV4-2 and J usage is TRBJ1-3, with D maybe TRBD1 (6 bases). The CDR3 DNA is TGTGCCAGCAGCCAAGCCCTACAGGGATTACCGTTGGGAAACACCATATATTTT. Residues: CASSQALQGLPLGNTIYF.